This T cell receptor beta chain came from a study of early T cells in non-severe SARS-CoV-2 infection. Study overall: The authors sequenced bulk RNA from unsorted whole blood, leaving chains unpaired.

General study results and limits: In VDJdb matching, anti-spike CD8 responses were favored while private and CD4 specificities went missing.

This clonotype was counted at least ten times. Its matching antigen is unknown. Researchers attached unique molecular identifiers to individual cDNA molecules. One entry per CDR3 protein, called by TCRdb with MiXCR from the 5' RACE reads. The table lists over 95,000 distinct CDR3 sequences, roughly 15% of them singletons, with 1.3% in the top ten. Germline CDR1 MRHNA, CDR2 SNTAGT. V lost 2 bases and J 0 bases, leaving 2 bases between the germline ends. CDR3 length: 14 amino acids. The sequence was obtained from an adult who was a healthcare worker with PCR-confirmed SARS-CoV-2 infection or an uninfected control (not recorded which). This chain links TRBV6-4 with TRBJ2-6; D is uncertain. What was sequenced was whole blood. The CDR3 protein is CASSDNSGANVLTF. CDR3 DNA sequence: TGTGCCAGCAGTGACAACTCTGGGGCCAACGTCCTGACTTTC.